This T cell receptor beta chain was profiled in a study of preoperative IRX-2 immunotherapy in early breast cancer. Germline V CDR1 and CDR2: MNHEY, SMNVEV (reference sequence). The CDR3 loop spans 13 amino acids. The germline V and J ends were trimmed by 8 bases and 0 bases, with 5 bases remaining between them. Indicated treatment: preoperative locoregional IRX-2 cytokine immunotherapy. Samples came from a phase Ib trial of preoperative locoregional IRX-2 cytokine immunotherapy. The method was immunoSEQ multiplex PCR; TCRdb's version includes in-frame clones alone and lacks a portion of them. The top ten hold 8.5% to 10% of the sample, which has around 29,000 clones, about 90% seen once.

The sequence was collected from a human donor with breast cancer. This specimen was collected from a patient treated with IRX-2 immunotherapy. The genes are TRBV27 and TRBJ1-6; unclear D gene. The DNA for the CDR3 is TGTGCCAGCCTGAGCTCCTATAATTCACCCCTCCACTTT. It yields the protein CASLSSYNSPLHF.